This passage covers 16 T cell receptor beta chains from one sample sequenced in a study of T cells in women clearing cervical HPV infection (dated by TCRdb to the late 2010s). The library was built by means of the immunoSEQ multiplex PCR assay. Drawn from immuneACCESS, this table holds only the in-frame rearrangements with V and J called that TCRdb kept. Clones are partly lost; checked studies trace under half to an unresolved V gene and leave the rest unexplained. The sample table records 30,000 to 35,000 clones. Of the sample, roughly 1.4% falls within the top ten clones. Material: blood buffy coat. The receptor set was obtained from a woman aged 18-70 years with a cervical HPV16 infection that either progressed to CIN3+ or cleared (not recorded which).

In the case of this clone: The read ends 3 residues before the CDR3 terminus; that terminus is restored from the germline J gene. The chain employs TRBV28 and TRBJ2-3, with 7 positions matching TRBD2. The germline V gene has CDR1 MDHEN and CDR2 SYDVKM. Germline trimming cut 3 bases from V and 2 bases from J; bases unmatched to any gene: 5. This CDR3 is 15 amino acids long. The part of the CDR3 DNA that was read is TGTGCCAGCAGTTTGGCGGGGGACCTCACAGATACG. Translating it yields CASSLAGDLTDT. The whole CDR3 region reads CASSLAGDLTDTQYF. Combining the CDR3 with reference TRBV28 and TRBJ2-3 gives the whole variable domain DVKVTQSSRYLVKRTGEKVFLECVQDMDHENMFWYRQDPGLGLRLIYFSYDVKMKEKGDIPEGYSVSREKKERFSLILESASTNQTSMYLCASSLAGDLTDTQYFGPGTRLTVL.

In regard to this clone: With the read ending 3 residues before the CDR3 end, the germline J gene is used to fill in that end. V is TRBV7-3 and J is TRBJ2-3; D gene ambiguous. Germline CDR1 and CDR2: SGHTA and FQGTGA. The CDR3 extends over 15 amino acids. Trimming took off 5 bases at V and 5 bases at J, with 17 bases between the two ends. CDR3 loop: CASSPWAPSLDTQYF. The part of the CDR3 DNA that was read is TGTGCCAGCAGCCCGTGGGCCCCATCTTTAGATACG.

As for this clone: The read ends 3 residues before the CDR3 terminus; that terminus is restored from the germline J gene. The chain links TRBV6-2 or TRBV6-3 to TRBJ2-7; the D gene is possibly TRBD2 (6 bases). This CDR3 contains 16 residues. Trimming removed 2 bases at V and 2 bases at J, with 16 bases between. Per the germline V gene, CDR1 is MNHEY and CDR2 is SVGEGT. CDR3 DNA (partial): TGTGCCAGCAGTTACCCGGAGGGTAGAGCCACCTACGAG. Protein: CASSYPEGRATYE. The complete CDR3 protein is CASSYPEGRATYEQYF.

For this clone: Compared with germline, one end of the junction differs, possibly owing to a read error. The DNA read from the CDR3 is TGTGCCAGTAGTACACAGGGTACAGAGACG. This translates into CASSTQGTET. The full CDR3 reads CASSTQGTETQYF. The rearrangement uses TRBV19 and TRBJ2-3; possibly TRBD1 for D (6 bases). The sequence runs out 3 residues before the end of the CDR3; the remainder is reconstructed from the germline J gene. CDR3 length: 13 residues. CDR1 and CDR2 (germline): LNHDA, SQIVND (reference sequence).

Concerning this clone: The read ends 3 residues early relative to the CDR3; the germline J gene fills the gap. This sequence joins TRBV19 and TRBJ2-4, with 7 bases that match TRBD2. CDR1 is LNHDA and CDR2 is SQIVND in the germline V gene (reference sequence). The CDR3 is 16 amino acids. V gave up 8 bases and J gave up 3 bases; unmatched junction bases: 13. CDR3 protein: CASGRGTAVDKNIQYF. Incomplete CDR3 DNA: TGTGCCAGTGGGCGGGGGACCGCGGTGGACAAAAACATT.

Points on this clone: The CDR3 is cut off 3 residues early in the read; its end comes from the germline J gene. The chain combines TRBV10-3 with TRBJ1-2, with D perhaps matching TRBD1 (6 bases). Per the germline V gene, CDR1 is ENHRY and CDR2 is SYGVKD. CDR3 length equals 11 residues. Trimming shortened V by 7 bases and J by 7 bases, and 10 bases separated the two germline ends. The sequenced CDR3 bases are TGTGCCATCACCGGGACAACTGGC. Translated, it gives CAITGTTG. The whole CDR3 protein is CAITGTTGYTF.

Remarks on this clone: The read finishes 3 residues shy of the CDR3 end, and the germline J gene is used to complete it. The V gene is TRBV29-1, the J gene TRBJ2-5; 7 bases line up with TRBD1. The length of the CDR3 is 12 residues. The J segment lost 5 bases and the V segment lost 8 bases, leaving 8 bases of the junction unmatched. CDR1 SQVTM and CDR2 ANQGSEA come from the germline V gene. The covered CDR3 bases are TGCAGCTTCAAAAGGGGGCGGGAGACC. Translated: CSFKRGRET. The full CDR3 reads CSFKRGRETQYF.

About this clone: The CDR3 end falls 3 residues outside the read, so it is completed with the germline J gene. This chain joins TRBV7-6 and TRBJ2-2; D perhaps matches TRBD1 (6 bases). The CDR3 is 16 residues long. Germline V gene sequence: CDR1 SGHVS, CDR2 FNYEAQ. The covered CDR3 bases are TGTGCCAGCAGCCCGGCCCTAGGGGGTATAAATGAAAAG. Translating it yields CASSPALGGINEK. The whole CDR3 reads CASSPALGGINEKLFF.

To note about this clone: The CDR3 goes on 3 residues after the read ends, and that part is filled in from the germline J gene. The rearrangement joins TRBV11-2 to TRBJ2-3; D may be TRBD1 (6 bases). The germline gives CDR1 SGHAT, CDR2 FQNNGV. The CDR3 has 14 amino acids. V was pared by 6 bases and J by 0 bases, with 10 bases between. The CDR3 DNA, read in part, is TGTGCCAGCAGTTTCGGACAGAGCACAGATACG. Translating gives CASSFGQSTDT. The whole CDR3 sequence reads CASSFGQSTDTQYF.

The sequenced CDR3 bases are TGCAGTGCTCAAGTACCCGAGGAGCCC. The encoded protein is CSAQVPEEP. The full-length CDR3 reads as CSAQVPEEPQHF. The rearrangement links TRBV20-1 to TRBJ1-5; D is unclear. Read data end 3 residues before the CDR3 end; the end is taken from the germline J gene. The germline V gene encodes CDR1 DFQATT and CDR2 SNEGSKA (reference sequence). The CDR3 sequence is 12 residues long. Deletions cut 5 bases from V and 8 bases from J, with 13 bases between.

Points on this clone: The read ends 3 residues early relative to the CDR3; the germline J gene fills the gap. The rearrangement links TRBV19 to TRBJ1-2; maybe TRBD1 (6 bases). This CDR3 is 15 amino acids long. The germline V gene encodes CDR1 LNHDA and CDR2 SQIVND (reference sequence). V was clipped by 4 bases and J by 0 bases, with 12 bases between them. This CDR3 reads CASSTGQKPNYGYTF. The sequenced part of the CDR3 DNA is TGTGCCAGTAGTACCGGACAGAAACCTAACTATGGC.

A note on this clone: From the germline J gene comes the end of the CDR3, since the read stops 3 residues before it. V is TRBV28 and J is TRBJ1-6; D uncertain. The CDR3 sequence is 12 residues long. V lost 2 bases and J 11 bases, leaving 7 bases between the germline ends. Germline CDR1 reads MDHEN; CDR2 reads SYDVKM. The CDR3 is CASSLRFPPLHF. The CDR3 DNA, read in part, is TGTGCCAGCAGTTTACGTTTCCCACCC.

As to this clone: The CDR3 is cut off 3 residues early in the read; its end comes from the germline J gene. The gene calls are TRBV7-2 and TRBJ2-1; D may be TRBD2 (6 bases). Trimming took off 2 bases at V and 3 bases at J, with 8 bases between the two ends. This CDR3 spans 14 amino acids. Germline assignment: CDR1 SGHTA and CDR2 FQGNSA. The CDR3 here is CASSLLAIYNEQFF. Partial CDR3 DNA: TGTGCCAGCAGCTTACTAGCGATCTACAATGAG.

As concerns this clone: The CDR3 extends 3 residues past the end of the read, so its final part is completed from the germline J gene. This sequence joins TRBV7-2 and TRBJ2-7; TRBD1 might be the D (6 bases). CDR1 is SGHTA and CDR2 is FQGNSA in the germline V gene. Trimming took 3 bases from V and 6 from J, leaving 6 bases between them. The CDR3 contains 11 residues. The CDR3 sequence: CASSFRGEQYF. CDR3 bases read: TGTGCCAGCAGCTTCAGGGGCGAG.

Comments on this clone: The missing CDR3 end, 3 residues past where the read stops, is filled in from the germline J gene. The rearrangement joins TRBV30 to TRBJ1-3; D may be TRBD1 (6 bases). From germline, CDR1 is GTSNPN and CDR2 SVGIG (reference sequence). The V gene lost 5 bases and the J gene lost 7 bases, with 15 bases spanning the gap. CDR3 size: 13 residues. The CDR3 DNA, read in part, is TGTGCCTGGGACCCACAGGGACGCAACACC. It specifies CAWDPQGRNT. The full CDR3 reads CAWDPQGRNTIYF.

Note on this clone: The read terminates 3 residues before the CDR3 end, so the remaining end is supplied by the germline J gene. V and J are TRBV20-1 and TRBJ2-3; TRBD2 matches at 10 bases. The J segment lost 1 base and the V segment lost 3 bases, leaving 4 bases of the junction unmatched. Germline values: CDR1 DFQATT, CDR2 SNEGSKA (reference sequence). The CDR3 spans 15 residues. CDR3 DNA (partial): TGCAGTGCTAGCCGGCTAGCGGGGGGCACAGATACG. Encoded protein: CSASRLAGGTDT. In full, the CDR3 is CSASRLAGGTDTQYF.